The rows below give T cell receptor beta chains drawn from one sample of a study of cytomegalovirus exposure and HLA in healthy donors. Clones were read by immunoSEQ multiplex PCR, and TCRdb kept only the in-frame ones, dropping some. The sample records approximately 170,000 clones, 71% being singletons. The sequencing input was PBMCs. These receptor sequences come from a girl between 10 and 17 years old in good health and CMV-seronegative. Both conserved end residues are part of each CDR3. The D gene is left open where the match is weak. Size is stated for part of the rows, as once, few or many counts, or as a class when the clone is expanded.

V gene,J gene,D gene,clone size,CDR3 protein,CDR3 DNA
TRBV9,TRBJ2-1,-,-,CASSVAVREEQFF,TGTGCCAGCAGCGTAGCGGTTCGGGAGGAGCAGTTCTTC
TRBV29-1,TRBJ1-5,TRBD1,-,CSVGQGDQPQHF,TGCAGCGTTGGACAGGGAGATCAGCCCCAGCATTTT
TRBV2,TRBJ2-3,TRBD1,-,CASSKGAFGTDTQYF,TGTGCCAGCAGTAAGGGGGCATTCGGGACAGATACGCAGTATTTT
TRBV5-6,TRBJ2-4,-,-,CASSLGGTGTLAKNIQYF,TGTGCCAGCAGCTTGGGAGGTACGGGTACCCTAGCCAAAAACATTCAGTACTTC
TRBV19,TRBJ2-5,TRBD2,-,CASSRLAGGLQETQYF,TGTGCCAGTAGCCGACTAGCGGGGGGGCTGCAAGAGACCCAGTACTTC
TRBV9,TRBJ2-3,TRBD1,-,CASSPRQGSTDTQYF,TGTGCCAGCAGCCCCCGACAGGGGAGCACAGATACGCAGTATTTT
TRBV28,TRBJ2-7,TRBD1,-,CASSTGDSSTYEQYF,TGTGCCAGCAGCACAGGGGACAGTTCCACCTACGAGCAGTACTTC
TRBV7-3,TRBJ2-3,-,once,CASSLSGSGDTQYF,TGTGCCAGCAGCTTAAGTGGTTCGGGAGATACGCAGTATTTT
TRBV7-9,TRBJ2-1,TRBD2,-,CASSGLAGGQYEQFF,TGTGCCAGCAGCGGACTAGCGGGGGGGCAGTATGAGCAGTTCTTC
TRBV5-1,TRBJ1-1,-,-,CASSLDLSLSAEAFF,TGCGCCAGCAGCTTGGATTTGTCTCTGAGCGCTGAAGCTTTCTTT
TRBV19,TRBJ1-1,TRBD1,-,CASSIAKQGATEAFF,TGTGCCAGTAGTATAGCGAAACAGGGGGCGACTGAAGCTTTCTTT
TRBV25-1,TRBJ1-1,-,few,CASSAGGNTEAFF,TGTGCCAGCAGTGCTGGAGGGAACACTGAAGCTTTCTTT